The source of this T cell receptor (beta chain) is a study of T cell responses to AZD1222 COVID-19 vaccine. Study results and limitations: Clonal diversity may have been underestimated, and the donors were mostly white British, with more females than males.

Produced via immunoSEQ multiplex PCR; TCRdb's table is partial and in-frame only. The data hold some 130,000 clones, with approximately 91% observed a single time. With regard to this clone: The target antigen is unknown.

Second-dose groups at about 4 or about 12 weeks were pooled. The CDR3 extends over 11 amino acids. The V end lost 7 bases, the J end lost 10 bases, and 10 bases lay between the germline ends. The clonotype was recovered from an adult who received the AZD1222 COVID-19 vaccine. This sample comprised peripheral blood, obtained 28 days after the second AZD1222 dose. The V and J genes are TRBV12-3 or TRBV12-4 and TRBJ1-4; D call uncertain. The CDR3 sequence is CASTASGKLFF. The CDR3 nucleotides are TGTGCCAGCACCGCTTCCGGAAAACTGTTTTTT.